The rows below give T cell receptor beta chains drawn from one sample of a study of T cells after yellow fever vaccination. TCRdb fed the 5' RACE reads into MiXCR, producing one record per CDR3 protein. The sample has under 250,000 distinct CDR3 sequences; 6.9% are singletons. This specimen was CD4+ T cells sorted from PBMCs, taken 15 days after the yellow fever booster vaccination. Receptor source: a young man who received the YFV17D yellow fever vaccine. Each CDR3 is given without its conserved first and last residue. D genes are given only for firm matches.

V,D,J,CDR3
TRBV20-1,TRBD1,TRBJ2-5,SAGQGETQY
TRBV15,TRBD2,TRBJ2-5,ATSRTQGLVETQY
TRBV7-2,TRBD2,TRBJ2-1,ASSSIPGGSEQF
TRBV20-1,.,TRBJ2-7,SARLGYLQY
TRBV5-1,.,TRBJ1-1,ASSTDGQTTIGF
TRBV19,.,TRBJ1-5,ASRSGTGGYQPQH
TRBV5-1,.,TRBJ2-3,ASSEGRRNTQY
TRBV11-2,.,TRBJ2-5,ASSSGVHQETQY
TRBV20-1,TRBD2,TRBJ2-7,SATTGLAAYEQY
TRBV13,TRBD2,TRBJ2-5,ASSPTGTSYGTQY
TRBV12-3/TRBV12-4,TRBD2,TRBJ2-1,ACSLARPSGGSYNEQF
TRBV20-1,.,TRBJ2-6,SARDLRAGANVLT
TRBV7-2,TRBD2,TRBJ2-3,ASSRGDVADTQY
TRBV4-3,.,TRBJ1-4,ASSQDNRVGEKLF
TRBV6-1,.,TRBJ1-1,ASTQTWITEAF
TRBV20-1,TRBD2,TRBJ2-7,SEGRGGTYEQY
TRBV5-8,.,TRBJ1-5,ASSLTGTVNQPQH
TRBV5-1,.,TRBJ2-7,ASSIGTEGYEQY
TRBV4-3,TRBD2,TRBJ2-7,ASSQVLAVGYEQY
TRBV20-1,TRBD2,TRBJ2-1,SARGLAGSDEQF
TRBV11-2,.,TRBJ2-1,ASSFSSDNEQF
TRBV6-5,.,TRBJ2-1,ASSNGPRSVGF
TRBV6-5,.,TRBJ2-5,ASSYGRGETQY
TRBV6-1,TRBD2,TRBJ2-5,ASSQTGTSMPETQY
TRBV5-1,.,TRBJ1-1,ASRSTVGYTEAF
TRBV6-5,.,TRBJ2-1,ASGPTDHEQF
TRBV7-2,.,TRBJ1-2,ASSSRAQYGYT
TRBV20-1,TRBD2,TRBJ2-3,SSTDGGGPETQY
TRBV5-4,TRBD2,TRBJ2-7,ASMLASGPYEQY
TRBV19,.,TRBJ2-5,ASSAFTGTPTETQY
TRBV11-2,TRBD2,TRBJ2-5,ASSLGSSGSMETQY
TRBV7-2,.,TRBJ2-6,ASSLLYSGANVLT
TRBV5-6,.,TRBJ1-1,ASSLVGQALGAF
TRBV5-1,.,TRBJ1-1,ASSLGRGRVYGEAF
TRBV27,.,TRBJ2-1,ASSPNTWAEQF
TRBV5-1,.,TRBJ2-3,ASSPRLTTDTQY
TRBV7-2,.,TRBJ2-3,ASEGAYTQY
TRBV19,TRBD1,TRBJ2-7,ASRRDRASYEQY
TRBV6-1,.,TRBJ1-5,ASSETGAHQPQH
TRBV4-1,TRBD1,TRBJ1-6,ASSQAPGQAAPLH
TRBV5-1,.,TRBJ2-5,ASRPLPTGEETQY
TRBV4-2,.,TRBJ2-5,ASSQDEGETQY
TRBV11-1,.,TRBJ1-4,ASSMWSGTLRSNEKLF
TRBV9,.,TRBJ2-3,ASSVDAGRTTDTQY
TRBV7-2,.,TRBJ1-1,ASSLRAVLNTEAF
TRBV18,TRBD2,TRBJ2-3,ASSSSAGGTDTQY
TRBV20-1,.,TRBJ2-1,SARTSLAYNEQF
TRBV20-1,.,TRBJ2-7,SATDESYEQY
TRBV19,TRBD2,TRBJ2-3,ASGSGRTDTQY
TRBV29-1,.,TRBJ2-6,SVKLSSGANVLT
TRBV7-6,.,TRBJ2-1,ASSHPLGQF
TRBV12-3/TRBV12-4,TRBD1,TRBJ1-1,ASSFGQVTEAF
TRBV20-1,TRBD1,TRBJ1-6,SALTTGGFSPLH
TRBV12-3/TRBV12-4,.,TRBJ2-5,ASSLGAGPRETQY
TRBV4-1,TRBD1,TRBJ2-7,ASSQPGTGGREQY